This T cell receptor (beta chain) was obtained from a study of blood T cell repertoires in COVID-19. For the study at large: COVID-19 samples collected from the United States, Italy and Spain covered acute and convalescent phases. The cDNA or gDNA used as material had been derived from T cells, B-cell-depleted T cells, or PBMCs.

In the authors' workflow: Amplifying reference gene primers gave estimates of nucleated cell counts. Profiled with immunoSEQ multiplex PCR; TCRdb holds only in-frame clones, not every one. D and trimming come from the DNA, and the V and J calls and clone size come from that table. The table includes under 400,000 clones, 90% detected once. J was trimmed by 3 bases and V by 5 bases; bases with no gene match: 9. Germline CDR1 and CDR2: MNHEY and SMNVEV (reference sequence). CDR3 size: 15 residues. Material for sequencing was peripheral blood. This clonotype was obtained from a young man with active or convalescent COVID-19. The gene calls are TRBV27 and TRBJ1-1, with 7 bases identical to TRBD1. The CDR3: CASSPNSGGHTEAFF. Written as DNA, the CDR3 is TGTGCCAGCAGTCCAAACTCAGGGGGACACACTGAAGCTTTCTTT.